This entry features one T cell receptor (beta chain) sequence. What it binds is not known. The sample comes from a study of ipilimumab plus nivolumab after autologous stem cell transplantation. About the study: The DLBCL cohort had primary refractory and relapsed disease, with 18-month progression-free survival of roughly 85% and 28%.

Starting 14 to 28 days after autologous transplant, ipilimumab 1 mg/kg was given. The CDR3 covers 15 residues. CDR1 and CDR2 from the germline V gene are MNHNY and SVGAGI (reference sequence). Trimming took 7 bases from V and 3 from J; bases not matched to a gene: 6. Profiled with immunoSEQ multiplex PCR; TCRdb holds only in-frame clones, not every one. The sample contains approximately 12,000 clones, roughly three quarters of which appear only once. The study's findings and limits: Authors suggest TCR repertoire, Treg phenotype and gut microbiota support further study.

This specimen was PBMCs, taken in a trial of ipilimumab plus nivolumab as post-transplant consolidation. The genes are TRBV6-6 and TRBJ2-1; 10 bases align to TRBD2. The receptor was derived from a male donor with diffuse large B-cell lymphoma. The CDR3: CASKLVAGGYNEQFF. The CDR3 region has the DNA TGTGCCAGCAAGTTAGTAGCGGGGGGCTACAATGAGCAGTTCTTC.